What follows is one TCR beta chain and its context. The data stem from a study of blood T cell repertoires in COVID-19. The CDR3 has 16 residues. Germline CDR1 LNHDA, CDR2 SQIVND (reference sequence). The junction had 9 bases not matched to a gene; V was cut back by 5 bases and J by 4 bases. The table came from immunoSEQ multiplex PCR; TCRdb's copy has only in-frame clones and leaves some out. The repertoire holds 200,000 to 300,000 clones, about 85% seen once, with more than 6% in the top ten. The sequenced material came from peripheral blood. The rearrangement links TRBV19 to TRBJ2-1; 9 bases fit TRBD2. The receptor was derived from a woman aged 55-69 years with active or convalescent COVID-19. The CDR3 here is CASSLAGDPSYNEQFF. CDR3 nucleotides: TGTGCCAGTAGTTTAGCGGGGGACCCATCTTACAATGAGCAGTTCTTC. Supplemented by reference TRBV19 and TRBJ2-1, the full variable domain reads DGGITQSPKYLFRKEGQNVTLSCEQNLNHDAMYWYRQDPGQGLRLIYYSQIVNDFQKGDIAEGYSVSREKKESFPLTVTSAQKNPTAFYLCASSLAGDPSYNEQFFGPGTRLTVL.